The TCR beta chain described here comes from a study of CD8 T cells in ankylosing spondylitis. TCRdb itself ran the 5' RACE reads through MiXCR, one entry per CDR3 protein. The sample carries 150,000 to 250,000 distinct CDR3 sequences, around 13% recorded once. The CDR3 has 18 residues. V lost 6 bases, J lost 6 bases, and 26 bases lay in between. CDR1 is MNHNS, CDR2 SASEGT, per germline. Findings of the study overall: A CD8+ phenotype characterized the disease-linked clones, which were relatively rare in peripheral blood.

This clonotype turned up a few times. Its antigen is unidentified. This clonotype was sampled from a male donor with ankylosing spondylitis or in good health (not recorded which). V usage is TRBV6-1 and J usage is TRBJ2-2, with D hard to call. The sample consisted of blood, either unsorted or a sorted T cell fraction (not recorded which). CDR3 coding DNA: TGTGCCAGCAGGCCGAGAAGTGGGGTCGTTTTGAATGCCGGGGAGCTGTTTTTT. Translated: CASRPRSGVVLNAGELFF.